This TCR beta chain was found in a study of T-cell reconstitution after alpha-beta-depleted transplantation in children. Study-level findings and limits: It was newly produced T cells that mostly accounted for T-cell counts and diversity one year after transplant. Where alpha-beta T cells came from about two months after transplant was reportedly several hundred expanded graft clones. Recipient T cells and thymic progenitors that survived gave rise to the high TCRbeta diversity observed at day 60 in some patients.

This clonotype was observed many times. Its antigen is currently unknown. As it was prepared, the TCRbeta library received unique molecular identifiers. Each CDR3 protein is one row after TCRdb ran MiXCR on the PCR reads. The table shows roughly 70,000 distinct CDR3 sequences, with over 4.5% occurring only once. The germline V gene encodes CDR1 SGHVS and CDR2 FQNEAQ. Between the trimmed V and J ends, which lost 4 bases and 4 bases, there was a span of 5 bases. CDR3 length equals 12 residues. The chain links TRBV7-8 to TRBJ2-1; D uncertain. The sample was PBMCs, mostly from graft donor cells, taken 180 days after TCRalphabeta/CD19-depleted stem cell transplant. The sequence came from a boy in the first two years of life who had a stem cell transplant for acute myeloid leukemia, so the T cells may come from the graft donor. The CDR3 DNA reads TGTGCCAGCAGCTCACTATACAATGAGCAGTTCTTC. It codes for CASSSLYNEQFF.